A selection of T cell receptor beta chains follows, all from one sample in a study of yellow fever vaccine responses in identical twins. TCRdb reprocessed the RT-PCR reads via MiXCR and lists one record per CDR3 protein. The sample has about 9,000 distinct CDR3 sequences, over 80% seen once. The specimen was T cells from blood (PBMCs), unsorted or a sorted subset (not recorded which), collected before or after yellow fever vaccination (not recorded which). Receptor source: a woman between 18 and 30 years old who received the yellow fever vaccine. CDR3s include the opening cysteine and the closing phenylalanine or tryptophan. The D gene is left open where the match is weak. Clone size is given for some rows only: seen once, a few or many times, or a class if the clone is expanded.

TRBJ2-5 | TRBV24-1 | . | . | CATSDFVKQETQYF | TGTGCCACCAGTGATTTCGTCAAACAAGAGACCCAGTACTTC
TRBJ1-1 | TRBV11-2 | . | . | CASSSILLRAEAFF | TGTGCCAGCAGCTCTATCCTACTCAGGGCTGAAGCTTTCTTT
TRBJ2-7 | TRBV4-1 | . | TRBD2 | CASSQASGLYEQYF | TGCGCCAGCAGCCAAGCTAGCGGGCTATACGAGCAGTACTTC
TRBJ1-5 | TRBV28 | . | . | CASSTGAQPQPQHF | TGTGCCAGCAGTACCGGTGCCCAACCTCAGCCCCAGCATTTT
TRBJ1-1 | TRBV29-1 | once | TRBD1 | CSAGQGGTEAFF | TGCAGCGCAGGACAGGGTGGGACTGAAGCTTTCTTT
TRBJ2-3 | TRBV15 | . | . | CATAALPGLSDTDTLYF | TGTGCCACCGCAGCACTACCGGGACTGTCGGACACAGATACGCTGTATTTT
TRBJ1-1 | TRBV13 | once | . | CASALQPNTEAFF | TGTGCCAGCGCCCTACAGCCGAACACTGAAGCTTTCTTT
TRBJ2-1 | TRBV13 | . | . | CASGLANEQFF | TGTGCCAGCGGCCTCGCCAATGAGCAGTTCTTC
TRBJ2-5 | TRBV7-2 | . | . | CASRGSVQETQYF | TGTGCCAGCAGGGGGAGTGTCCAAGAGACCCAGTACTTC
TRBJ2-5 | TRBV19 | . | . | CASSNQETQYF | TGTGCCAGTAGTAACCAAGAGACCCAGTACTTC
TRBJ2-3 | TRBV10-1 | . | TRBD2 | CASSESGASSDTQYF | TGCGCCAGCAGTGAGAGCGGGGCCTCCTCCGATACGCAGTATTTT
TRBJ2-7 | TRBV11-1 | . | . | CASSLGGPWEQYF | TGTGCCAGCAGCTTGGGGGGCCCTTGGGAGCAGTACTTC
TRBJ1-2 | TRBV20-1 | once | . | CSAREQHYGYTF | TGCAGTGCTCGCGAACAGCACTATGGCTACACCTTC
TRBJ2-1 | TRBV12-3/TRBV12-4 | . | . | CASSSSGQGNEQFF | .
TRBJ2-3 | TRBV28 | . | TRBD2 | CASSSQRGGFHTQYF | TGTGCCAGCAGTTCCCAGCGGGGGGGGTTTCATACGCAGTATTTT
TRBJ2-7 | TRBV3-1 | . | . | CASSQDISGFYEQYF | TGTGCCAGCAGCCAAGATATCAGCGGGTTCTACGAGCAGTACTTC
TRBJ2-7 | TRBV18 | . | TRBD2 | CASSPLGGTSGNSYEQYF | TGTGCCAGCTCACCTCTAGGAGGGACTAGCGGGAATTCGTACGAGCAGTACTTC
TRBJ1-1 | TRBV15 | . | . | CATSRGVQAGYFEAFF | TGTGCCACCAGCAGAGGTGTCCAGGCAGGATACTTCGAAGCTTTCTTT
TRBJ2-2 | TRBV20-1 | . | TRBD1 | CSARKAGQGAGELFF | TGCAGTGCTAGAAAGGCGGGACAGGGGGCCGGGGAGCTGTTTTTT
TRBJ2-3 | TRBV11-1 | . | TRBD2 | CASSLGLAGGPGTDTQYF | TGTGCCAGCAGTCTGGGACTAGCGGGAGGGCCAGGCACAGATACGCAGTATTTT
TRBJ1-1 | TRBV10-3 | . | TRBD1 | CAISEDADRAAAEAFF | TGTGCCATCAGTGAGGATGCAGACAGGGCGGCGGCTGAAGCTTTCTTT
TRBJ2-1 | TRBV4-1 | once | TRBD2 | CASSQDLPAGGNNEQFF | TGCGCCAGCAGCCAAGATCTCCCAGCGGGGGGGAACAATGAGCAGTTCTTC
TRBJ2-1 | TRBV27 | few | . | CASSPGGGPSSYNEQFF | TGTGCCAGCAGCCCTGGGGGGGGCCCCAGCTCCTACAATGAGCAGTTCTTC
TRBJ1-1 | TRBV4-1 | . | . | CASSSTLGLNTEAFF | TGCGCCAGCAGCTCGACTCTCGGGTTGAACACTGAAGCTTTCTTT
TRBJ1-1 | TRBV29-1 | . | TRBD1 | CSSVTGTGGAFF | TGCAGCAGCGTTACCGGGACAGGGGGAGCTTTCTTT
TRBJ1-1 | TRBV20-1 | . | . | CSAKTWGTEAFF | TGCAGTGCCAAGACCTGGGGCACTGAAGCTTTCTTT
TRBJ1-2 | TRBV12-3/TRBV12-4 | . | . | CASSAGQGVYLDGYTF | TGTGCCAGCAGTGCGGGACAAGGGGTCTACTTGGATGGCTACACCTTC
TRBJ1-5 | TRBV7-6 | . | TRBD1 | CASSYGTGNNQPQHF | TGTGCCAGCAGCTACGGGACAGGGAACAATCAGCCCCAGCATTTT
TRBJ1-1 | TRBV4-1 | . | . | CASSYRVETEAFF | TGCGCCAGCAGCTACAGGGTTGAGACTGAAGCTTTCTTT
TRBJ1-1 | TRBV11-3 | . | . | CASSLGYGKNTEAFF | TGTGCCAGCAGCTTAGGATACGGGAAGAACACTGAAGCTTTCTTT
TRBJ1-1 | TRBV6-1 | . | . | CAISQGLEAFF | TGTGCCATCAGTCAAGGGCTTGAAGCTTTCTTT
TRBJ1-2 | TRBV29-1 | . | . | CSVVVTDNYGYTF | TGCAGCGTTGTTGTGACAGATAACTATGGCTACACCTTC
TRBJ2-1 | TRBV7-6 | . | TRBD2 | CASSMRAGGYNEQFF | TGTGCCAGCAGCATGAGAGCGGGGGGATACAATGAGCAGTTCTTC
TRBJ2-1 | TRBV10-1 | . | TRBD1 | CASSVTGQGPNEQFF | TGCGCCAGCAGTGTGACGGGACAGGGCCCCAATGAGCAGTTCTTC
TRBJ2-1 | TRBV7-7 | . | . | CASMRWGYNEQFF | TGTGCCAGCATGCGGTGGGGCTACAATGAGCAGTTCTTC
TRBJ1-2 | TRBV28 | . | TRBD1 | CASSYGTGGIYGYTF | TGTGCCAGCAGTTACGGGACAGGGGGAATCTATGGCTACACCTTC
TRBJ2-1 | TRBV10-3 | . | . | CAISYSEVYNEQFF | TGTGCCATCAGTTATAGCGAGGTATACAATGAGCAGTTCTTC
TRBJ1-1 | TRBV20-1 | . | . | CSARWTEAFF | TGCAGTGCTAGGTGGACTGAAGCTTTCTTT
TRBJ2-1 | TRBV7-9 | . | . | CASTSLGSYNEQFF | TGTGCCAGCACCTCCCTTGGCTCCTACAATGAGCAGTTCTTC
TRBJ2-5 | TRBV29-1 | few | TRBD1 | CSVDALDRGPQETQYF | TGCAGCGTTGACGCCCTGGACAGGGGGCCACAAGAGACCCAGTACTTC
TRBJ2-7 | TRBV4-1 | . | . | CASSQDRSFPYEQYF | TGCGCCAGCAGCCAAGATAGAAGCTTTCCCTACGAGCAGTACTTC
TRBJ1-6 | TRBV4-2 | . | . | CASSLRPPNYNSPLHF | TGTGCCAGCAGCCTACGCCCCCCAAACTATAATTCACCCCTCCACTTT
TRBJ2-3 | TRBV19 | . | . | CASSIWQGEATDTQYF | TGTGCCAGTAGTATCTGGCAGGGTGAAGCTACAGATACGCAGTATTTT
TRBJ2-3 | TRBV18 | . | TRBD1 | CASSPLDRADTQYF | TGTGCCAGCTCACCTTTGGACAGGGCAGATACGCAGTATTTT
TRBJ2-3 | TRBV18 | once | TRBD2 | CASSPTTHSSGRTDTQYF | TGTGCCAGCTCACCAACTACCCATTCTAGCGGGCGCACAGATACGCAGTATTTT
TRBJ2-7 | TRBV2 | . | . | CASSAEASPAYEQYF | TGTGCCAGCAGTGCCGAGGCTTCTCCAGCTTACGAGCAGTACTTC
TRBJ1-6 | TRBV6-1 | . | . | CASRRGNSPLHF | TGTGCCAGCCGGAGGGGTAACTCACCCCTCCACTTT
TRBJ1-6 | TRBV19 | . | . | CASSIDPGPLHF | TGTGCCAGTAGTATAGACCCCGGACCCCTCCACTTT
TRBJ1-1 | TRBV20-1 | . | . | CSARNRGSDIRAFF | TGCAGTGCTAGAAACCGGGGGTCGGACATAAGAGCTTTCTTT
TRBJ2-1 | TRBV27 | . | . | CASRGGALRQFF | TGTGCCAGCAGGGGGGGGGCCCTGAGGCAGTTCTTC
TRBJ1-5 | TRBV20-1 | once | . | CSASETANQPQHF | TGCAGTGCTAGTGAAACGGCAAATCAGCCCCAGCATTTT
TRBJ2-2 | TRBV7-8 | . | . | CASSPARAGELFF | TGTGCCAGCAGCCCAGCACGGGCCGGGGAGCTGTTTTTT
TRBJ2-1 | TRBV6-2/TRBV6-3 | . | TRBD1 | CASSYGTGNNEQFF | TGTGCCAGCAGTTACGGGACAGGGAACAATGAGCAGTTCTTC
TRBJ2-7 | TRBV2 | few | . | CASRGLDISYEQYF | TGTGCCAGCAGGGGATTGGACATCTCCTACGAGCAGTACTTC
TRBJ1-1 | TRBV19 | . | . | CASQKAFF | TGTGCCAGTCAAAAAGCTTTCTTT